Following are 11 T cell receptor beta chains from one sample sequenced in a study of cytomegalovirus exposure and HLA in healthy donors. The method was immunoSEQ multiplex PCR; TCRdb's version includes in-frame clones alone and lacks a portion of them. Of under 200,000 clones listed, about 90% were seen once; the top ten hold 4% to 5%. Specimen: PBMCs. The receptors derive from a man aged 18 to 30 in good health and CMV-seropositive.

This clone occurred a few times. The chain employs TRBV9 and TRBJ2-2, with 9 positions matching TRBD1. Trimming at V came to 5 bases and at J to 6 bases, leaving 8 bases not matched to a gene. Germline assignment: CDR1 SGDLS and CDR2 YYNGEE. CDR3 length: 15 residues. DNA of the CDR3: TGTGCCAGCAGTCAGGGACAGGGAGCCGCCGGGGAGCTGTTTTTT. Its protein is CASSQGQGAAGELFF.

This clone was detected only once. The V and J genes are TRBV30 and TRBJ2-1; 12 bases are a match to TRBD2. The CDR3 extends over 14 amino acids. Germline CDR1 and CDR2: GTSNPN and SVGIG (reference sequence). V lost 1 base to trimming and J lost 12 bases; unmatched junction nucleotides: 7. CDR3 sequence (DNA): TGTGCCTGGAGTGGCCGACTAGCGGGAGAGGGGCAGTTCTTC. This gives the protein CAWSGRLAGEGQFF.

This clone was seen only a few times. The chain employs TRBV6-6 and TRBJ1-1; 8 nucleotides agree with TRBD1. The CDR3 has 16 amino acids. J was trimmed by 4 bases and V by 5 bases; bases with no gene match: 12. Germline values: CDR1 MNHNY, CDR2 SVGAGI (reference sequence). The CDR3 here is CASSPETGVFRTEAFF. In nucleotides, the CDR3 is TGTGCCAGCAGTCCAGAGACAGGGGTGTTCCGCACTGAAGCTTTCTTT.

This clone was found once. The gene calls are TRBV5-1 and TRBJ2-5, with D possibly TRBD2 on 6 matching bases. The ends were cut back, 2 bases at V and 4 bases at J, with 12 bases in the middle. Germline CDR1 SGHRS, CDR2 YFSETQ. The CDR3 is made up of 14 amino acids. This CDR3 reads CASSLGGDGETQYF. The CDR3 DNA is TGCGCCAGCAGCTTAGGAGGGGATGGAGAGACCCAGTACTTC.

The V call is TRBV5-1, the J call TRBJ2-3, with a weak D call TRBD1 (5 bases). Trimming shortened V by 0 bases and J by 4 bases, and 15 bases separated the two germline ends. Per the germline V gene, CDR1 is SGHRS and CDR2 is YFSETQ. This CDR3 is built from 16 residues. The DNA of the CDR3 is TGCGCCAGCAGCTTGGCGGGCCAGGGAAGCGCAGATACGCAGTATTTT. Translated, it gives CASSLAGQGSADTQYF.

The rearrangement uses TRBV15 and TRBJ2-7; the D gene is possibly TRBD1 (6 bases). There are 17 residues in the CDR3. V was pared by 0 bases and J by 3 bases, with 18 bases between. From germline, CDR1 is LNHNV and CDR2 YYDKDF (reference sequence). The CDR3 coding sequence is TGTGCCACCAGCAGAGATGGCAGGGGCCCATCTAGCTACGAGCAGTACTTC. Its protein is CATSRDGRGPSSYEQYF.

This clone was seen a handful of times. This chain uses TRBV6-5 with TRBJ1-2; TRBD1 might be the D (6 bases). This CDR3 has 13 amino acids. With 6 bases removed from V and 4 bases from J, the gap between germline ends came to 12 bases. Germline-derived CDR1 and CDR2 are MNHEY and SVGAGI. The DNA for the CDR3 is TGTGCCAGCAGCTCCGACAGGTTCTATGGCTACACCTTC. Its translation: CASSSDRFYGYTF.

This chain joins TRBV6-5 and TRBJ1-1, with TRBD1 identical over 7 bases. CDR3 length: 11 residues. Germline-derived CDR1 and CDR2 are MNHEY and SVGAGI. With V trimmed by 6 bases and J by 7 bases, 2 bases remained unmatched. The CDR3 DNA is TGTGCCAGCAGGAACAGGGGTGAAGCTTTCTTT. Residues: CASRNRGEAFF.

The V call is TRBV6-1, the J call TRBJ1-5; 8 nucleotides align to TRBD1. CDR3 length equals 14 residues. Germline V gene sequence: CDR1 MNHNS, CDR2 SASEGT. The trim removed 1 base at V and 7 bases at J, leaving 3 bases unmatched. The CDR3 region has the DNA TGTGCCAGCAGTGAAGGGACAGGGCTACAGCCCCAGCATTTT. Its protein is CASSEGTGLQPQHF.

The chain carries TRBV5-1 and TRBJ2-1; 9 bases are shared with TRBD1. Germline V lookup: CDR1 SGHRS, CDR2 YFSETQ. After removal of 4 bases from V and 6 bases from J, the junction contained 11 bases not matched to a gene. This CDR3 is 16 amino acids long. The DNA for the CDR3 is TGCGCCAGCAGCCAGAAGCCCATGGACAGGGGCAATGAGCAGTTCTTC. Protein: CASSQKPMDRGNEQFF.

The chain couples TRBV2 to TRBJ2-7; 10 bases align to TRBD2. J gave up 0 bases and V 6 bases, and 5 bases lay outside the gene matches. This CDR3 contains 15 residues. Germline V CDR1 and CDR2: SNHLY, FYNNEI. In DNA, the CDR3 is TGTGCCAGCAGCCCCACTAGCGGGGACTCCTACGAGCAGTACTTC. The encoded protein is CASSPTSGDSYEQYF.